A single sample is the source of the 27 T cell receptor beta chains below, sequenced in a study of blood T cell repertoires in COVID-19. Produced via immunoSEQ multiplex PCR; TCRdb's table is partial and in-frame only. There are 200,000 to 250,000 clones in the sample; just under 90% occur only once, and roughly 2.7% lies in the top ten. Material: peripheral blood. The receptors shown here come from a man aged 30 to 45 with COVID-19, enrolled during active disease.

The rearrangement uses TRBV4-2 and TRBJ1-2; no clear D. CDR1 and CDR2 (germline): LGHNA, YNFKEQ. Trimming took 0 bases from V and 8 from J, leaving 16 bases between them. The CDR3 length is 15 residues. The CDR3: CASSQDWAGNNGYTF. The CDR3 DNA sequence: TGTGCCAGCAGCCAAGATTGGGCAGGAAATAACGGCTACACCTTC.

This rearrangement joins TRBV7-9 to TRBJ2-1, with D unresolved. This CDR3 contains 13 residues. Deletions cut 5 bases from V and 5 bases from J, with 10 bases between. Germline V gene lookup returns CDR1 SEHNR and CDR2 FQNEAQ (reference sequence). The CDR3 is CASSTKTDNEQFF. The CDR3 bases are TGTGCCAGCAGCACAAAAACAGACAATGAGCAGTTCTTC.

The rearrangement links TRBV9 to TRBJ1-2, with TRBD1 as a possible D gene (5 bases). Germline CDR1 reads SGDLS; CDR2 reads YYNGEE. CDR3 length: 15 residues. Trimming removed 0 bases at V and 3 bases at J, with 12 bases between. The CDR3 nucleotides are TGTGCCAGCAGCGTAGACAGGATCTTTGACTATGGCTACACCTTC. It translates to CASSVDRIFDYGYTF.

The CDR3, as DNA: TGCGCCAGCATCCTACAGGGGGCGCCGAGCACAGATACGCAGTATTTT. It is translated as CASILQGAPSTDTQYF. The gene calls are TRBV23-1 and TRBJ2-3; 9 positions match TRBD1. TRBV23-1 is an ORF for which the function is uncertain. The junction had 8 bases not matched to a gene; V was cut back by 7 bases and J by 0 bases. This CDR3 has 16 residues.

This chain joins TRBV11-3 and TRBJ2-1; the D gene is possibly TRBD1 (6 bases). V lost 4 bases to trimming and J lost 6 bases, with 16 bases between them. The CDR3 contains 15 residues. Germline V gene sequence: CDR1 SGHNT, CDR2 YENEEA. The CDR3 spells CASSSQGWSLNEQFF. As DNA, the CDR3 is TGTGCCAGCAGCTCCCAGGGGTGGTCCCTCAATGAGCAGTTCTTC.

DNA for the CDR3: TGTGCCAGCAGCTTAGTAGTGAATTCACCCCTCCACTTT. This encodes CASSLVVNSPLHF. The rearrangement uses TRBV7-2 and TRBJ1-6, with D hard to call. The length of the CDR3 is 13 residues. In germline, CDR1 is SGHTA, CDR2 FQGNSA. V was cut by 1 base and J by 7 bases, with 5 bases left in between.

CDR3 in amino acids: CASSFLAGGRETQYF. The CDR3, as DNA: TGTGCCAGCAGCTTCTTAGCGGGGGGTAGGGAGACCCAGTACTTC. The gene calls are TRBV11-2 and TRBJ2-5, with 10 bases that match TRBD2. The V segment lost 3 bases and the J segment 5 bases; nucleotides outside the gene matches: 6. The germline V gene encodes CDR1 SGHAT and CDR2 FQNNGV. The CDR3 has 15 amino acids.

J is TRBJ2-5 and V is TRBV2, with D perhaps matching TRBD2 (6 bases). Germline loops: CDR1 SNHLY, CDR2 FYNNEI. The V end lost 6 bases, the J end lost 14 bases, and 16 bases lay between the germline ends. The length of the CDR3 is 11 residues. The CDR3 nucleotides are TGTGCCAGCAGACTTACCGGGACTTTTTACTTC. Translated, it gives CASRLTGTFYF. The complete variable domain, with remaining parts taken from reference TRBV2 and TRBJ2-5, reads EPEVTQTPSHQVTQMGQEVILRCVPISNHLYFYWYRQILGQKVEFLVSFYNNEISEKSEIFDDQFSVERPDGSNFTLKIRSTKLEDSAMYFCASRLTGTFYFGPGTRLLVL.

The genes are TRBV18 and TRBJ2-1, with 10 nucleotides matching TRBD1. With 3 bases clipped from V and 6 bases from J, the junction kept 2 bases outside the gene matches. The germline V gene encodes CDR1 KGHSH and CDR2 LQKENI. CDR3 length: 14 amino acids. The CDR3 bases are TGTGCCAGCTCACCCGGACAGGGGGGCAATGAGCAGTTCTTC. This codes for CASSPGQGGNEQFF.

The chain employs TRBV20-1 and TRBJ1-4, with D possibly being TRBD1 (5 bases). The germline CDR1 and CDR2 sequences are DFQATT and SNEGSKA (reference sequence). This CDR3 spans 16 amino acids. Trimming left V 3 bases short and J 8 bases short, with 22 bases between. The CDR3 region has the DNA TGCAGTGCTAGTCCCGCGGGGCTGACAGAGGTCGAAAAACTGTTTTTT. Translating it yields CSASPAGLTEVEKLFF.

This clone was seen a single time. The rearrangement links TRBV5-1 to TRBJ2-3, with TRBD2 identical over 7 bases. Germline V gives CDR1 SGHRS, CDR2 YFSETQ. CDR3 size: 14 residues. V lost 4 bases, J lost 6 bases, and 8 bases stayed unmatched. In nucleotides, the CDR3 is TGCGCCAGCAGCGAGGGACTATCTCTGGATACGCAGTATTTT. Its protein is CASSEGLSLDTQYF.

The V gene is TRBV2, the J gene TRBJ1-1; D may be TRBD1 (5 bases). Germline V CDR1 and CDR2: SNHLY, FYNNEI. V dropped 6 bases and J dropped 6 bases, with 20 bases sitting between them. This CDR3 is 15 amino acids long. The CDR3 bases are TGTGCCAGCAGCCCGTCGGACATATTTGGCCCTGAAGCTTTCTTT. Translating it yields CASSPSDIFGPEAFF.

The CDR3 region has the DNA TGTGCCAGCAGCTTGGACAGTACTAGCAATCAGCCCCAGCATTTT. Amino acid sequence: CASSLDSTSNQPQHF. The chain combines TRBV7-9 with TRBJ1-5, with TRBD1 as a possible D gene (6 bases). Germline values: CDR1 SEHNR, CDR2 FQNEAQ (reference sequence). Trimming took 3 bases from V and 0 from J, leaving 9 bases between them. The CDR3 extends over 15 amino acids.

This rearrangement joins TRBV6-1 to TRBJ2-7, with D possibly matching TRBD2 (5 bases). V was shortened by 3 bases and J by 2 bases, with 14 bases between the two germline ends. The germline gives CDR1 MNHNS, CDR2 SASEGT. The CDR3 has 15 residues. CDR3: CASSDAGGSAYEQYF. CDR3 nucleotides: TGTGCCAGCAGTGATGCGGGCGGAAGTGCCTACGAGCAGTACTTC.

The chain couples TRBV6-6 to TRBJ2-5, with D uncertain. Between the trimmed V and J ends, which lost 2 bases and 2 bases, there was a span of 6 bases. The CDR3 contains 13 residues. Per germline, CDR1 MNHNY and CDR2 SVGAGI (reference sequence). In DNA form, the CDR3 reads TGTGCCAGCAGTTACAATTCACAAGAGACCCAGTACTTC. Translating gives CASSYNSQETQYF.

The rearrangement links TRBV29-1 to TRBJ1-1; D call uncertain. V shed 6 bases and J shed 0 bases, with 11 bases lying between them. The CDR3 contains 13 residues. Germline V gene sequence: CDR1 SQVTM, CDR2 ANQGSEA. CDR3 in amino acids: CSVKGLLNTEAFF. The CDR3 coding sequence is TGCAGCGTGAAAGGACTGCTGAACACTGAAGCTTTCTTT.

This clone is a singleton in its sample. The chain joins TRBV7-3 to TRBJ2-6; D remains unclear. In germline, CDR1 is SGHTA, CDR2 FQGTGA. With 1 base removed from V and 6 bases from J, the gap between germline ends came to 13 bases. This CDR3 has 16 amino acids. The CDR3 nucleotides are TGTGCCAGCAGCTTAATGGTCGGGTCCGCGGCCAACGTCCTGACTTTC. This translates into CASSLMVGSAANVLTF.

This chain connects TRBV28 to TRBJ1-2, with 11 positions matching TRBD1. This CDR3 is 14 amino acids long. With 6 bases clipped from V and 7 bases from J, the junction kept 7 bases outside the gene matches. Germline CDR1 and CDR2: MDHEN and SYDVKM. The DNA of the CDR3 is TGTGCCAGCAGCAGCGGACAGGGGGCGCTTGGCTACACCTTC. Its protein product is CASSSGQGALGYTF.

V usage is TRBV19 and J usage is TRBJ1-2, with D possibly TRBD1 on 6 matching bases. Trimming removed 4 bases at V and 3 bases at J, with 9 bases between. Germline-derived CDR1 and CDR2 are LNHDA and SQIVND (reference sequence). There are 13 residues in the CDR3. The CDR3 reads CASSTGVDYGYTF. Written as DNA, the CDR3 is TGTGCCAGTAGTACAGGGGTGGACTATGGCTACACCTTC.

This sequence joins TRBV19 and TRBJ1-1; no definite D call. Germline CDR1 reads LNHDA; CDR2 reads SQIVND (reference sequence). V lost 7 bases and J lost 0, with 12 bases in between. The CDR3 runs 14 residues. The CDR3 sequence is CASNVQRMNTEAFF. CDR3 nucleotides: TGTGCCAGTAATGTACAGAGAATGAACACTGAAGCTTTCTTT.

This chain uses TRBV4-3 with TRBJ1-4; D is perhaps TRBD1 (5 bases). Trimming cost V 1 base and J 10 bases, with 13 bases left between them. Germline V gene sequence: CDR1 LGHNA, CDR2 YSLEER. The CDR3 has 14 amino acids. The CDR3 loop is CASSQGTRDGKLFF. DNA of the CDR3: TGCGCCAGCAGCCAAGGGACCAGGGATGGAAAACTGTTTTTT.

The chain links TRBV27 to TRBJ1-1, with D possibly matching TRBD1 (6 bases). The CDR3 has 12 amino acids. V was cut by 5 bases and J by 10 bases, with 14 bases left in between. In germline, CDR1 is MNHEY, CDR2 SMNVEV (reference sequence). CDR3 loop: CASSPGTIGAFF. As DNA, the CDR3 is TGTGCCAGCAGTCCCGGGACAATAGGAGCTTTCTTT.

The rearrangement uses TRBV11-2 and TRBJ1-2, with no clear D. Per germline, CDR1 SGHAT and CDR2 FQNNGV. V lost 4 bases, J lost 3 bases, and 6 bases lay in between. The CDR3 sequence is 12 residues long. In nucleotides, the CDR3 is TGTGCCAGCAGCTCCACAGACTATGGCTACACCTTC. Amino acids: CASSSTDYGYTF. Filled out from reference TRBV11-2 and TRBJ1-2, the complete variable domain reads EAGVAQSPRYKIIEKRQSVAFWCNPISGHATLYWYQQILGQGPKLLIQFQNNGVVDDSQLPKDRFSAERLKGVDSTLKIQPAKLEDSAVYLCASSSTDYGYTFGSGTRLTVV.

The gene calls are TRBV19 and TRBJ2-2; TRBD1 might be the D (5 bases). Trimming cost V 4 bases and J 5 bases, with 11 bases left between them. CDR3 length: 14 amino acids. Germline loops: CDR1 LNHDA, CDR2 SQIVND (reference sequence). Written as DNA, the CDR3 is TGTGCCAGTAGTAACAGGATGAGGACCGGGGAGCTGTTTTTT. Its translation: CASSNRMRTGELFF.

This CDR3 reads CASSFLSGGRTDTQYF. CDR3 DNA: TGTGCCAGCAGCTTCCTCAGCGGGGGGAGGACAGATACGCAGTATTTT. This chain joins TRBV11-2 and TRBJ2-3; 9 bases are shared with TRBD2. J lost 3 bases, V lost 3 bases, and 7 bases had no gene match. The V gene's germline CDR1 is SGHAT and CDR2 FQNNGV. The CDR3 contains 16 residues.

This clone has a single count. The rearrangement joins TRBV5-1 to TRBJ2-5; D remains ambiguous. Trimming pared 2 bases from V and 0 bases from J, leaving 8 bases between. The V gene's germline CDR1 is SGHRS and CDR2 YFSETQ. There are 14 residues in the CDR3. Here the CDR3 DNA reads TGCGCCAGCAGCTTCGAGTTGGACCAAGAGACCCAGTACTTC. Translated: CASSFELDQETQYF.

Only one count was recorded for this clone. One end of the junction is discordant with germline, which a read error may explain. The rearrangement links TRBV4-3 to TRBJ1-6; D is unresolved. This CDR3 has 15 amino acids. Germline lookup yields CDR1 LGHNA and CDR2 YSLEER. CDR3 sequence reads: CASSKDRRPGSPLHF. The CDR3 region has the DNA TGCGCCAGCAGCAAAGACCGACGGCCGGGTTCACCCCTCCACTTT.